These 8 T cell receptor beta chains were all obtained from the same sample, sequenced in a study of T cells in Graves' hyperthyroidism and ophthalmopathy. RNA transcripts provided the source from which TCR beta CDR3 regions were amplified. Initially, a first-round RT-PCR of the TCR CDR3 employed the HTBI primer set. TCRdb processed the multiplex PCR reads anew with MiXCR; each CDR3 protein has one entry. The sample contains about 620,000 distinct CDR3 sequences, around 15% of which appear only once. Sequenced: blood. The receptors were gathered from a woman aged 30 to 39 with Graves' hyperthyroidism.

This clonotype has just a few counts. The CDR3 coding sequence is TGCGCCAGCAGCTTGACAGGGGACACCGGGGAGCTGTTTTTT. This encodes CASSLTGDTGELFF. The chain joins TRBV5-1 to TRBJ2-2; 7 positions match TRBD1. From germline, CDR1 is SGHRS and CDR2 YFSETQ. This CDR3 contains 14 residues. The V and J ends lost 1 base and 3 bases, in that order; junction bases with no gene match: 0.

On this clonotype itself: This may be a read error: a much more frequent sequence differs by one nucleotide. The chain joins TRBV11-2 to TRBJ2-1, with D unclear. Germline V lookup: CDR1 SGHAT, CDR2 FQNNGV. The CDR3 length is 15 residues. The CDR3 DNA reads TGTGCCAGCGGCTTCTTGGGCGCGATCCACAATGAGCAGTTCTTC. Its translation is CASGFLGAIHNEQFF.

This clonotype has ten or more counts. The chain combines TRBV5-1 with TRBJ2-1; 10 nucleotides align to TRBD2. There are 17 residues in the CDR3. The germline gives CDR1 SGHRS, CDR2 YFSETQ. Trimming took 2 bases from V and 6 from J; bases not matched to a gene: 11. CDR3 coding DNA: TGCGCCAGCAGCTTCGTCAGCCTGGTAGCGGGAGGCAATGAGCAGTTCTTC. It encodes CASSFVSLVAGGNEQFF.

The chain combines TRBV30 with TRBJ1-3; a weak D match, TRBD1 (5 bases). Germline CDR1 GTSNPN, CDR2 SVGIG (reference sequence). The V gene lost 3 bases and the J gene lost 2 bases, with 11 bases spanning the gap. The CDR3 loop spans 14 amino acids. CDR3 DNA: TGTGCCTGGAGCGACGGGGCGCCTGGAAACACCATATATTTT. Translating gives CAWSDGAPGNTIYF.

The table lists this clonotype with many counts. V gene TRBV4-1 combines with J gene TRBJ2-1; D not resolved. V lost 5 bases, J lost 5 bases, and 4 bases lay in between. The CDR3 has 11 amino acids. CDR1 and CDR2 from the germline V gene are MGHRA and YSYEKL. CDR3 sequence: CASSWDNEQFF. CDR3 DNA: TGCGCCAGCAGCTGGGACAATGAGCAGTTCTTC.

Comment on this clonotype: A much more abundant neighbour one base away suggests this may be a read error. V and J are TRBV13 and TRBJ1-4; D is unclear. The CDR3 spans 15 residues. The germline V gene encodes CDR1 PRHDT and CDR2 FYEKMQ (reference sequence). The DNA of the CDR3 is TGTGTCAGCAGCCATAGAGAGGGATTGCGGGAAAAACTGTTTTTT. Encoded protein: CVSSHREGLREKLFF.

CDR3 sequence: CASSLLRQGMISYEQYF. The DNA of the CDR3 is TGTGCCAGCAGTTTACTCCGCCAGGGCATGATCTCCTACGAGCAGTACTTC. The rearrangement links TRBV28 to TRBJ2-7, with D possibly matching TRBD1 (5 bases). The CDR3 has 17 residues. Trimming cost V 2 bases and J 0 bases, with 17 bases left between them. Per the germline V gene, CDR1 is MDHEN and CDR2 is SYDVKM.

This clonotype was detected ten times or more. The chain uses TRBV2 and TRBJ2-3, with a possible D match to TRBD2 (6 bases). The V gene lost 6 bases and the J gene lost 3 bases, with 13 bases spanning the gap. This CDR3 is 14 amino acids long. CDR1 SNHLY and CDR2 FYNNEI come from the germline V gene. Here the CDR3 DNA reads TGTGCCAGCAGGGAGGGAGGCTGGACAGATACGCAGTATTTT. Its protein product is CASREGGWTDTQYF. The whole variable domain, filled in from reference TRBV2 and TRBJ2-3, reads EPEVTQTPSHQVTQMGQEVILRCVPISNHLYFYWYRQILGQKVEFLVSFYNNEISEKSEIFDDQFSVERPDGSNFTLKIRSTKLEDSAMYFCASREGGWTDTQYFGPGTRLTVL.